This passage covers 14 T cell receptor beta chains from one sample sequenced in a study of blood T cells in healthy people across ages. A second PCR, run for about 6 to 12 cycles, used a sample-barcoded 5' primer plus a J-beta primer mix. TCRdb fed the 5' RACE reads into MiXCR, producing one record per CDR3 protein. The table shows hundreds of thousands of distinct CDR3 sequences, with approximately 21% occurring only once. Sequencing was performed on blood. These receptors all come from a man between 70 and 80 years old in good health.

The table lists this clonotype with many counts. The gene calls are TRBV24-1 and TRBJ2-2; D not resolved. CDR1 and CDR2 from the germline V gene are KGHDR and SFDVKD. V was cut by 7 bases and J by 4 bases, with 15 bases left in between. The CDR3 is made up of 15 amino acids. CDR3 nucleotides: TGTGCCACCAGAAGGCGGCCCGGGCGCACCGGGGAGCTGTTTTTT. It is translated as CATRRRPGRTGELFF.

In regard to this clonotype: One end of the junction varies from germline; a read error may be responsible. This chain uses TRBV7-7 with TRBJ2-5; D gene uncertain. CDR3 length: 12 amino acids. Germline V gene sequence: CDR1 SSHAT, CDR2 FNYEAQ (reference sequence). CDR3 in amino acids: CASSSSGETQYF. The CDR3 bases are TGTGCTAGCAGCTCGTCGGGAGAGACCCAGTACTTC.

The chain employs TRBV7-9 and TRBJ2-1, with D possibly TRBD2 on 5 matching bases. CDR1 is SEHNR and CDR2 is FQNEAQ in the germline V gene (reference sequence). Trimming removed 1 base at V and 0 bases at J, with 7 bases between. CDR3 length equals 15 residues. As DNA, the CDR3 is TGTGCCAGCAGCTTAGGCGGGTACTCCTACAATGAGCAGTTCTTC. It is translated as CASSLGGYSYNEQFF.

This clonotype has just a few counts. The chain recombines TRBV12-3 or TRBV12-4 with TRBJ2-2; D is uncertain. The ends were cut back, 7 bases at V and 6 bases at J, with 9 bases in the middle. This CDR3 spans 12 amino acids. The CDR3 DNA sequence: TGTGCCAGCATGGAAGGCCCCGGGGAGCTGTTTTTT. Its translation is CASMEGPGELFF.

This clonotype was seen a handful of times. The chain is built from TRBV15 and TRBJ2-5; TRBD2 is a possible D gene (5 bases). From germline, CDR1 is LNHNV and CDR2 YYDKDF (reference sequence). Deletions cut 2 bases from V and 1 base from J, with 8 bases between. The CDR3 runs to 14 residues. The CDR3 nucleotides are TGTGCCACCAGCAGACCTGGACTCCAAGAGACCCAGTACTTC. Its translation is CATSRPGLQETQYF.

Details on this clonotype: A much larger clone is a single base away; this may be a read error. The CDR3 spells CASSLGPPLQETQHF. The CDR3 DNA reads as TGCGCCAGCAGCTTAGGTCCGCCCCTACAAGAGACCCAGCACTTC. This chain joins TRBV5-1 and TRBJ2-5; D unclear. Germline CDR1 is SGHRS and CDR2 is YFSETQ. This CDR3 region has 15 residues.

V is TRBV3-1 and J is TRBJ1-6; D gene unclear. V dropped 0 bases and J dropped 7 bases, with 7 bases sitting between them. Per germline, CDR1 LGHDT and CDR2 YNNKEL (reference sequence). The CDR3 totals 14 residues. The CDR3 loop is CASSQEDGNSPLHF. The CDR3 coding sequence is TGTGCCAGCAGCCAAGAGGATGGGAATTCACCCCTCCACTTT.

This clonotype was seen more than once but under ten times. The rearrangement uses TRBV29-1 and TRBJ2-2; 8 nucleotides agree with TRBD2. CDR1 and CDR2 from the germline V gene are SQVTM and ANQGSEA. CDR3 size: 15 residues. With 4 bases clipped from V and 7 bases from J, the junction kept 11 bases outside the gene matches. Here the CDR3 DNA reads TGCAGCGTTGCCCTCGCGGGAGGTTGGGGCGGGGAGCTGTTTTTT. Encoded protein: CSVALAGGWGGELFF.

In its sample, this clonotype was seen a few times. The V and J genes are TRBV4-3 and TRBJ2-5; 10 bases map to TRBD2. The J call may be mistaken, given a closer DNA end match to TRBJ2-1. The CDR3 runs 16 residues. The germline V gene has CDR1 LGHNA and CDR2 YSLEER. The CDR3 loop reads CASSQAPSGRVDEQFF. As DNA, the CDR3 is TGCGCCAGCAGCCAAGCTCCTAGCGGGAGAGTGGATGAGCAGTTCTTC.

This clonotype was recorded at least ten times. The chain recombines TRBV6-2 or TRBV6-3 with TRBJ1-5; D remains ambiguous. From germline, CDR1 is MNHEY and CDR2 SVGEGT. Trimming removed 7 bases at V and 6 bases at J, with 10 bases between. The CDR3 consists of 12 residues. The DNA of the CDR3 is TGTGCCAGCAACGACTTTCTTCAGCCCCAGCATTTT. Translation: CASNDFLQPQHF.

The genes are TRBV2 and TRBJ1-5, with 11 bases identical to TRBD1. With V trimmed by 4 bases and J by 6 bases, 5 bases remained unmatched. Per germline, CDR1 SNHLY and CDR2 FYNNEI. The CDR3 contains 15 residues. The CDR3 loop is CASSGTGGPSQPQHF. CDR3 DNA: TGTGCCAGCAGTGGGACAGGGGGCCCCAGTCAGCCCCAGCATTTT.

The chain joins TRBV6-6 to TRBJ2-1; 9 bases line up with TRBD1. The germline CDR1 and CDR2 sequences are MNHNY and SVGAGI (reference sequence). The junction had 14 bases not matched to a gene; V was cut back by 5 bases and J by 9 bases. The CDR3 extends over 16 amino acids. The CDR3 coding sequence is TGTGCCAGCAGTGGGATGGGACAGGGTAGTTTACGTGAGCAGTTCTTC. It is translated as CASSGMGQGSLREQFF.

This clonotype was counted at least ten times. V usage is TRBV5-6 and J usage is TRBJ2-4; D unclear. Looked up from germline, CDR1 is SGHDT and CDR2 is YYEEEE. CDR3 length: 14 residues. Trimming pared 0 bases from V and 2 bases from J, leaving 6 bases between. The CDR3 is CASSLAESKNIQYF. The CDR3, as DNA: TGTGCCAGCAGCTTGGCAGAATCCAAAAACATTCAGTACTTC.

This clonotype was observed a few times. The V and J genes are TRBV7-9 and TRBJ2-5; 9 nucleotides align to TRBD2. This CDR3 is 15 amino acids long. The V gene's germline CDR1 is SEHNR and CDR2 FQNEAQ (reference sequence). Losses at the gene ends were 7 bases for V and 3 bases for J; bases not matched to a gene: 9. The CDR3 bases are TGTGCCAGCACCCTCAATAGCGGGAGTGAAGAGACCCAGTACTTC. Amino acids: CASTLNSGSEETQYF.